This TCR beta chain is from a study of radiotherapy plus CTLA-4 blockade in lung cancer. Study overall: Among enrolled patients, under 20% responded and 31% achieved disease control.

The CDR3 has 18 amino acids. V shed 3 bases, J shed 1 base, and the junction held 14 bases outside the gene matches. CDR1 and CDR2 (germline): SGHRS, YFSETQ. Enrolled patients, whose metastatic non-small-cell lung cancer was chemo-refractory, received focal radiation plus CTLA-4 blockade with ipilimumab. Broader study findings: Reportedly, early blood T cell clone dynamics best predicted response, with interferon-beta.

A remark on this clone: The target antigen is unknown.

Assay: immunoSEQ multiplex PCR; the TCRdb copy retains only in-frame clones and omits some. Here the sample spans roughly 55,000 clones, less than 75% being singletons. The TCR sequence derives from a human donor with non-small cell lung cancer whose response to radiotherapy plus ipilimumab could not be evaluated. Source: peripheral blood, taken from a patient treated with radiotherapy plus ipilimumab. V gene TRBV5-1 combines with J gene TRBJ2-7; 9 bases are a match to TRBD2. CDR3 protein: CASSWGWAGGLRSYEQYF. The DNA of the CDR3 is TGCGCCAGCAGCTGGGGATGGGCGGGAGGGCTCCGATCCTACGAGCAGTACTTC.